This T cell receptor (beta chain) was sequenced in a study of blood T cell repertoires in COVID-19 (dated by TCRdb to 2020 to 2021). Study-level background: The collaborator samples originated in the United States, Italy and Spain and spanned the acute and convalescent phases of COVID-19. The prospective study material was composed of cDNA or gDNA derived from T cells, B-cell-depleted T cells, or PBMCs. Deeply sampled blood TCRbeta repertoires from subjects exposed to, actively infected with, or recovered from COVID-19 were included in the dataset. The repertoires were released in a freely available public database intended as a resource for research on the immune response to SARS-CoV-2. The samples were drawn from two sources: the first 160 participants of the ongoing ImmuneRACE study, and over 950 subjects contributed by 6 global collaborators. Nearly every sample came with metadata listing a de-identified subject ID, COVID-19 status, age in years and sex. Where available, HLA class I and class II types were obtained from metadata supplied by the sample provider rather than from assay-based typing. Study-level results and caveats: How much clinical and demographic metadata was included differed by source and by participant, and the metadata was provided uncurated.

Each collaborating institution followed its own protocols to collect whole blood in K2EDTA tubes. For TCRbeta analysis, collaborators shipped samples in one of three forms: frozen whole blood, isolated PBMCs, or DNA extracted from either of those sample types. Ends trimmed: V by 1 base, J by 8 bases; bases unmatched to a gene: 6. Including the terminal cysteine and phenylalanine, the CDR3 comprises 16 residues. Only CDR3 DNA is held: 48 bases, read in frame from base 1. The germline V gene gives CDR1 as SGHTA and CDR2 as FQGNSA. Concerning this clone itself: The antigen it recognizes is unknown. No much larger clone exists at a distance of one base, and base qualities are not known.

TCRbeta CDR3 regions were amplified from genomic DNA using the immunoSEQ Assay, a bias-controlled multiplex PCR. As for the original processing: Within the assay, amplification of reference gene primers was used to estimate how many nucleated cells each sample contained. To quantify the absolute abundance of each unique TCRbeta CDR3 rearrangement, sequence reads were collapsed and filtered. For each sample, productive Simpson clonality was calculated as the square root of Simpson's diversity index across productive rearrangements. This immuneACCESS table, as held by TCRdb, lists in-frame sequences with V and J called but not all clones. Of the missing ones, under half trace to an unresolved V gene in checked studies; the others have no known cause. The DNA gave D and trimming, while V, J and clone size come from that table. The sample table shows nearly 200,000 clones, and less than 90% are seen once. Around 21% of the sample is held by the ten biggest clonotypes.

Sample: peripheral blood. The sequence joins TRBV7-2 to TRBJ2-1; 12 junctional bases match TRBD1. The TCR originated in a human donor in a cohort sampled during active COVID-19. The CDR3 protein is CASSLDPGTGGDEQFF. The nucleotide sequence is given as TGTGCCAGCAGCTTAGATCCCGGGACAGGGGGCGATGAGCAGTTCTTC.